This entry concerns a single TCR beta chain. A read error may explain this, as a much larger clone is one base away. This CDR3 is built from 12 residues. Germline lookup yields CDR1 MNHEY and CDR2 SVGAGI. The study amplified TCR beta CDR3 regions using RNA transcripts. Amplification began with first-round RT-PCR using HTBI primers, then second-round multiplex PCR was performed. MiXCR, run by TCRdb on the multiplex PCR reads, gives a single entry per CDR3 protein. The table includes hundreds of thousands of distinct CDR3 sequences, 35% to 45% detected once. This sample was included in a study of Graves' ophthalmopathy and Graves' hyperthyroidism.

Sequencing was carried out using peripheral blood. V is TRBV6-5 and J is TRBJ1-5; D is unclear. The sequence derives from an adult man with Graves' ophthalmopathy. The CDR3 protein is CASSYSRQPLHF. As DNA, the CDR3 is TGTGCCAGCAGTTACTCGCGTCAGCCCCTGCATTTT.